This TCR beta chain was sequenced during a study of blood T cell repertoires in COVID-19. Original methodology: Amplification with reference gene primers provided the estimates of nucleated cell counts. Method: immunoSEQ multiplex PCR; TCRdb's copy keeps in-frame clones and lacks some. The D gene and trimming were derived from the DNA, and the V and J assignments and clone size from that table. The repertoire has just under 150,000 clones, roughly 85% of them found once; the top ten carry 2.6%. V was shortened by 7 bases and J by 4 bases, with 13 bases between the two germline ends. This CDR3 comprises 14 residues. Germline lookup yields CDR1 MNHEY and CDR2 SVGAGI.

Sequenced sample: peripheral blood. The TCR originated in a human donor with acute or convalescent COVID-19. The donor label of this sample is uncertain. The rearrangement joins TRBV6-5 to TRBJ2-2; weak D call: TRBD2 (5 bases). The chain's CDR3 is CASTGGWGTGELFF. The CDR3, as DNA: TGTGCCAGCACCGGCGGGTGGGGCACCGGGGAGCTGTTTTTT.